Following are 12 T cell receptor beta chains from one sample sequenced in a study of T cell repertoires in cytomegalovirus infection. Via MiXCR, TCRdb re-called the reads, giving one row per CDR3 protein. The sample carries approximately 990,000 distinct CDR3 sequences, about a third recorded once. No antigen has been identified for these receptors. The sequences come from cultured CD8+ T cells from PBMCs, collected from culture after CMV antigen stimulation. The source is a human donor in good health (CMV status not recorded). Some clones in this sample may be carry-over from other donors' samples.

This clonotype showed up just once. The chain is built from TRBV15 and TRBJ1-3; the D gene is possibly TRBD1 (5 bases). The CDR3 has 18 residues. Germline assignment: CDR1 LNHNV and CDR2 YYDKDF (reference sequence). Trimming took 2 bases from V and 1 from J, leaving 18 bases between them. The CDR3 nucleotides read TGTGCCACCAGCAGATCTTTGGGGGAGGTTCTATCTGGAAACACCATATATTTT. Its translation is CATSRSLGEVLSGNTIYF.

The chain carries TRBV6-8 and TRBJ2-1; a weak D match, TRBD1 (5 bases). This CDR3 spans 15 amino acids. Germline values: CDR1 MNHGY, CDR2 SAAAGT. Trimming removed 6 bases at V and 0 bases at J, with 12 bases between. The CDR3 region is CASRQGSSSYNEQFF. As DNA, the CDR3 is TGTGCCAGCAGGCAGGGTTCTAGCTCCTACAATGAGCAGTTCTTC.

Only a few counts were recorded for this clonotype. The chain has TRBV3-1 and TRBJ1-5; D unclear. This CDR3 is 14 amino acids long. V lost 1 base, J lost 6 bases, and 10 bases lay in between. Germline CDR1 is LGHDT and CDR2 is YNNKEL (reference sequence). The chain's CDR3 is CASSQVGTRQPQHF. The CDR3 DNA reads TGTGCCAGCAGCCAAGTCGGCACTCGTCAGCCCCAGCATTTT.

In this sample, this clonotype turned up a few times. The rearrangement uses TRBV10-3 and TRBJ1-1, with D unclear. V was shortened by 6 bases and J by 1 base, with 9 bases between the two germline ends. This CDR3 contains 13 residues. Looked up from germline, CDR1 is ENHRY and CDR2 is SYGVKD. CDR3 nucleotides: TGTGCCATCAGGAATTCCGGGAACACTGAAGCTTTCTTT. Its translation is CAIRNSGNTEAFF.

This clonotype was recorded a few times. CDR3 amino acids: CASSPEQDTGELFF. DNA of the CDR3: TGTGCCAGCAGTCCAGAACAGGACACCGGGGAGCTGTTTTTT. The rearrangement uses TRBV7-9 and TRBJ2-2; D perhaps matches TRBD1 (5 bases). V was cut by 6 bases and J by 3 bases, with 11 bases left in between. The CDR3 contains 14 residues. Germline CDR1 and CDR2: SEHNR and FQNEAQ (reference sequence).

The V gene is TRBV11-2, the J gene TRBJ2-7; 10 nucleotides line up with TRBD2. This CDR3 has 16 residues. V shed 1 base and J 1 base; nucleotides not matched to a gene: 4. Germline CDR1 SGHAT, CDR2 FQNNGV. The CDR3 protein is CASSLAASGGSYEQYV. The CDR3 DNA is TGTGCCAGCAGCTTAGCTGCTAGCGGGGGATCCTACGAGCAGTACGTC.

Points on this clonotype: A junction boundary mismatches the germline segment, possibly from a read error. This sequence joins TRBV7-7 and TRBJ1-4; D remains unclear. Germline CDR1 reads SSHAT; CDR2 reads FNYEAQ (reference sequence). The CDR3 sequence is 16 residues long. The CDR3 region has the DNA TGTGCTAGCAGCTTAGGACCGCCTGCAACTAATGAAAAACTGTTTTTT. This translates into CASSLGPPATNEKLFF. The variable domain in full, with the rest retrieved from reference TRBV7-7 and TRBJ1-4, is GAGVSQSPRYKVTKRGQDVTLRCDPISSHATLYWYQQALGQGPEFLTYFNYEAQPDKSGLPSDRFSAERPEGSISTLTIQRTEQRDSAMYRCASSLGPPATNEKLFFGSGTQLSVL.

V is TRBV4-1 and J is TRBJ2-1; 12 nucleotides match TRBD1. Per the germline V gene, CDR1 is MGHRA and CDR2 is YSYEKL. V lost 4 bases, J lost 7 bases, and 5 bases stayed unmatched. CDR3 length: 15 residues. The CDR3 reads CASSLGTGGGNEQFF. CDR3 coding DNA: TGCGCCAGCAGCCTCGGGACAGGGGGCGGGAATGAGCAGTTCTTC.

This chain joins TRBV10-3 and TRBJ2-7, with D perhaps given as TRBD1 or TRBD2 (5 bases each). V gave up 0 bases and J gave up 3 bases, with 12 bases separating them. Germline values: CDR1 ENHRY, CDR2 SYGVKD. CDR3 length equals 15 residues. The CDR3 reads CAISESREQDYEQYF. The CDR3 coding sequence is TGTGCCATCAGTGAGTCCAGGGAGCAAGACTACGAGCAGTACTTC.

This chain uses TRBV19 with TRBJ1-2, with D perhaps TRBD1 (5 bases). V was pared by 5 bases and J by 3 bases, with 16 bases between. CDR1 is LNHDA and CDR2 is SQIVND in the germline V gene (reference sequence). This CDR3 has 15 residues. The CDR3 region is CASSLGVRFDYGYTF. The DNA for the CDR3 is TGTGCCAGTAGTCTGGGGGTGAGGTTTGACTATGGCTACACCTTC.

The J gene is TRBJ2-5, the V gene TRBV6-1; no firm D call. Trimming cost V 8 bases and J 2 bases, with 15 bases left between them. Germline loops: CDR1 MNHNS, CDR2 SASEGT. CDR3 length equals 14 residues. The CDR3 DNA follows: TGTGCCAGCGCCGAAGACATCACGCAAGAGACCCAGTACTTC. Protein sequence: CASAEDITQETQYF.

The chain is built from TRBV7-8 and TRBJ1-2; D unresolved. The CDR3 extends over 16 amino acids. CDR1 is SGHVS and CDR2 is FQNEAQ in the germline V gene. V lost 5 bases, J lost 8 bases, and 24 bases lay in between. This chain's CDR3 is CASSPTRVPGSRGYTF. The CDR3, as DNA: TGTGCCAGCAGCCCCACCCGGGTGCCCGGGTCCCGCGGCTACACCTTC.